A selection of T cell receptor beta chains follows, all from one sample in a study of shared clonotypes between healthy human individuals. Libraries were prepared by immunoSEQ multiplex PCR; TCRdb keeps only in-frame clonotypes and omits some of them. The table lists around 700,000 clones, roughly 78% of them singletons, with under 2% in the top ten. Sequences were obtained from memory CD4+ T cells sorted from blood. These receptors were collected from a woman aged 25 to 39 in good health. CDR3s include the opening cysteine and the closing phenylalanine or tryptophan. The order of the fields is clone size, V gene, D gene, J gene, CDR3 DNA, CDR3 protein. The D gene is left open where the match is weak. Part of the rows lack a size; the others show once, few, many or a class for expanded clones.

.	TRBV5-1	.	TRBJ2-1	TGCGCCAGCAGTTCCGGGAGTCCCAATGAGCAGTTCTTC	CASSSGSPNEQFF
.	TRBV6-5	.	TRBJ1-1	TGTGCCAGCAGTTACTTCGGGGGGTCTAACACTGAAGCTTTCTTT	CASSYFGGSNTEAFF
once	TRBV11-2	.	TRBJ2-1	TGTGCCAGCATTCCCAGACAGCTCTACAATGAGCAGTTCTTC	CASIPRQLYNEQFF
.	TRBV30	.	TRBJ2-4	TGTGCCTGGAGTCCCTTCAAAAACATTCAGTACTTC	CAWSPFKNIQYF
.	TRBV10-1	.	TRBJ2-2	TGCGCCAGCAGTGTCGGCGTCACCGGGGAGCTGTTTTTT	CASSVGVTGELFF
.	TRBV28	TRBD1	TRBJ1-2	TGTGCCAGCAGTCCCGGGACAGGGGGCATGAGCTACACCTTC	CASSPGTGGMSYTF
.	TRBV19	.	TRBJ1-1	TGTGCCAGTAGTATAGGTGGTAACACTGAAGCTTTCTTT	CASSIGGNTEAFF
few	TRBV2	TRBD1	TRBJ2-7	TGTGCCAGCAGCGGACAGGGTGGCTCCTACGAGCAGTACTTC	CASSGQGGSYEQYF
.	TRBV19	.	TRBJ1-5	TGTGCCAGTATTAAGGGACGAAATCAGCCCCAGCATTTT	CASIKGRNQPQHF
.	TRBV7-9	.	TRBJ2-1	TGTGCCAGCAGCCGCGTTACTAGTTTAGGGCAGTTCTTC	CASSRVTSLGQFF
.	TRBV7-9	.	TRBJ2-3	TGTGCCAGCAGCTTGGGGGGAGCTTTCCTTGATACGCAGTATTTT	CASSLGGAFLDTQYF
many	TRBV5-1	.	TRBJ1-2	TGCGCCAGCAGCCCAAGGGTGGGCAGCCAACTTTCAAACTATGGCTACACCTTC	CASSPRVGSQLSNYGYTF
.	TRBV5-1	.	TRBJ1-3	TGCGCCAGCAGCTTGAGCGATTCTGGAAACACCATATATTTT	CASSLSDSGNTIYF
.	TRBV7-2	.	TRBJ1-5	TGTGCCAGCAGCTTTCCGGGGGCCGGGCAGCCCCAGCATTTT	CASSFPGAGQPQHF
once	TRBV7-2	.	TRBJ2-7	TGTGCCAGCAGCTCCTACCGGACCCCCTACGAGCAGTACTTC	CASSSYRTPYEQYF
.	TRBV5-1	.	TRBJ2-1	TGCGCCAGCAGCTTGGGTGGTAGCGTTAACAATGAGCAGTTCTTC	CASSLGGSVNNEQFF
.	TRBV29-1	.	TRBJ2-2	TGCAGCGGGAGAAGGACAGAGTCCACCGGGGAGCTGTTTTTT	CSGRRTESTGELFF
.	TRBV27	.	TRBJ2-2	TGTGCCAGCAGTTTACTGGCCAGGTCGGACACCGGGGAGCTGTTTTTT	CASSLLARSDTGELFF
.	TRBV5-1	.	TRBJ2-1	TGCGCCAGCAGCGCAAGCCTTACAGGGCCGTCCAGTGAGCAGTTCTTC	CASSASLTGPSSEQFF
.	TRBV29-1	.	TRBJ2-3	TGCAGCGTTGTTCGGGCAGAAACAGATACGCAGTATTTT	CSVVRAETDTQYF
.	TRBV7-2	TRBD2	TRBJ2-1	TGTGCCAGCAGCTTAGGGACTAGGGCCTACAATGAGCAGTTCTTC	CASSLGTRAYNEQFF